Detailed here is one TCR beta chain. The antigen remains undetermined. Germline CDR1 reads MNHEY; CDR2 reads SMNVEV (reference sequence). The length of the CDR3 is 14 residues. Trimming removed 8 bases from V and 5 bases from J, with 16 bases in between. Primers: 60 Vbeta forward and 13 Jbeta reverse. Data came from immunoSEQ multiplex PCR; TCRdb stores just in-frame clones and leaves some out. Of some 140,000 clones listed, 70% to 80% are singletons. The entry originates in a study of cytomegalovirus exposure and HLA in healthy donors. Points from the study as a whole: There were several of the most significant clusters that appeared linked to common viral pathogens in a later analysis.

Sequenced sample: PBMCs. The J gene is TRBJ2-1, the V gene TRBV27; D may be TRBD1 (5 bases). This sequence was found in a man under 40 in good health and CMV-seropositive. Here the CDR3 DNA reads TGTGCCAGCGCGGAGAGCAGCAGGGACAATGAGCAGTTCTTC. Its translation: CASAESSRDNEQFF.